Listed here are 21 T cell receptor beta chains from one sample, sequenced in a study of blood T cell repertoires in COVID-19. The repertoire was sequenced with immunoSEQ multiplex PCR; TCRdb's copy has only in-frame clones and lacks some. This sample carries about 190,000 clones, 76% of them seen once, and the ten largest clones take about a sixth. What was sequenced was PBMCs or T cells enriched from blood (not recorded which). These TCRs come from a woman aged 45-59 years with acute COVID-19.

This rearrangement joins TRBV4-1 to TRBJ2-1; D possibly corresponds to TRBD2 (6 bases). The CDR3 is made up of 14 amino acids. Germline values: CDR1 MGHRA, CDR2 YSYEKL. Deletions cut 4 bases from V and 7 bases from J, with 14 bases between. The CDR3 reads CASSPGLRSNEQFF. DNA of the CDR3: TGCGCCAGCAGCCCGGGACTCAGGTCGAATGAGCAGTTCTTC.

The V call is TRBV7-2, the J call TRBJ2-1; D gene ambiguous. Germline loops: CDR1 SGHTA, CDR2 FQGNSA. CDR3 length: 13 amino acids. Trimming shortened V by 1 base and J by 8 bases, and 9 bases separated the two germline ends. The CDR3 DNA reads TGTGCCAGCAGCTTAGAAGTCCCGGATGAGCAGTTCTTC. Translated, it gives CASSLEVPDEQFF.

The genes are TRBV7-6 and TRBJ2-3, with 12 bases aligning to TRBD2. Looked up from germline, CDR1 is SGHVS and CDR2 is FNYEAQ. This CDR3 region has 18 residues. The J segment lost 2 bases and the V segment lost 5 bases, leaving 11 bases of the junction unmatched. CDR3 sequence reads: CASSLSPGLAGFTDTQYF. Written as DNA, the CDR3 is TGTGCCAGCAGCCTCAGCCCAGGACTAGCGGGGTTCACAGATACGCAGTATTTT.

J is TRBJ2-4 and V is TRBV19, with 8 bases identical to TRBD2. Germline CDR1 is LNHDA and CDR2 is SQIVND (reference sequence). This CDR3 is built from 16 residues. The trim removed 6 bases at V and 6 bases at J, leaving 13 bases unmatched. The CDR3 spells CASSTTGTSKGNIQYF. CDR3 sequence (DNA): TGTGCCAGTAGCACCACCGGGACTAGTAAGGGAAACATTCAGTACTTC.

The chain joins TRBV3-1 (or the pseudogene TRBV3-2) to TRBJ1-1; TRBD1 aligns across 9 bases. Germline V gene sequence: CDR1 LGHDT, CDR2 YNNKEL (reference sequence). The ends lost 6 bases at V and 3 bases at J; junction bases unmatched: 5. The CDR3 has 14 amino acids. The CDR3 DNA sequence: TGTGCCAGCAGGCTACAGGGGGCTTACACTGAAGCTTTCTTT. Amino acids: CASRLQGAYTEAFF.

The CDR3 coding sequence is TGTGCCAGCAGTTTGAAGGGACTAGCGGGGGGGCGCACAGATACGCAGTATTTT. It codes for CASSLKGLAGGRTDTQYF. This chain connects TRBV27 to TRBJ2-3, with 16 nucleotides matching TRBD2. In germline, CDR1 is MNHEY, CDR2 SMNVEV (reference sequence). V trimming: 3 bases; J trimming: 1 base; junction bases outside the gene matches: 4. The CDR3 contains 18 residues.

The rearrangement links TRBV5-4 to TRBJ1-2; tentatively, D is TRBD1 (6 bases). Germline V gene data show CDR1 as SGHNT and CDR2 as YYREEE (reference sequence). The length of the CDR3 is 14 residues. V gave up 4 bases and J gave up 4 bases, with 14 bases separating them. CDR3 DNA: TGTGCCAGCAGCCCCCCGGACAGTTCCTATGGCTACACCTTC. It specifies CASSPPDSSYGYTF.

The chain joins TRBV11-1 to TRBJ2-3; D is perhaps TRBD2 (5 bases). Germline V gene lookup returns CDR1 SGHAT and CDR2 FQDESV (reference sequence). Between the trimmed V and J ends, which lost 3 bases and 6 bases, there was a span of 7 bases. This CDR3 contains 12 residues. The CDR3 nucleotides read TGTGCCAGCAGCTTCTGGGAGGATACGCAGTATTTT. It translates to CASSFWEDTQYF.

This clone came up a few times. The gene calls are TRBV4-2 and TRBJ1-5; TRBD1 agrees at 8 bases. Germline assignment: CDR1 LGHNA and CDR2 YNFKEQ. V trimming: 4 bases; J trimming: 4 bases; junction bases outside the gene matches: 15. The CDR3 is 18 residues long. CDR3 sequence reads: CASSRARSGTGINQPQHF. The CDR3 DNA follows: TGTGCCAGCAGCCGAGCAAGATCGGGGACAGGCATTAATCAGCCCCAGCATTTT.

The genes are TRBV2 and TRBJ1-5, with 7 bases that match TRBD1. The CDR3 sequence is 16 residues long. V lost 6 bases to trimming and J lost 0 bases; unmatched junction nucleotides: 8. Germline assignment: CDR1 SNHLY and CDR2 FYNNEI. CDR3 coding DNA: TGTGCCAGCAGGCCCGACAGGGTGGTTAGCAATCAGCCCCAGCATTTT. Its protein product is CASRPDRVVSNQPQHF.

The chain joins TRBV18 to TRBJ2-3; 10 bases are shared with TRBD2. V trimming: 3 bases; J trimming: 5 bases; junction bases outside the gene matches: 5. This CDR3 contains 15 residues. CDR1 KGHSH and CDR2 LQKENI come from the germline V gene. The CDR3 DNA reads as TGTGCCAGCTCACCCAGCGGGGGGGCCTTAGATACGCAGTATTTT. Translating it yields CASSPSGGALDTQYF.

The chain combines TRBV2 with TRBJ1-5; D uncertain. Per the germline V gene, CDR1 is SNHLY and CDR2 is FYNNEI. V lost 4 bases and J 4 bases, leaving 2 bases between the germline ends. CDR3 length: 11 amino acids. The chain's CDR3 is CASSVNQPQHF. As DNA, the CDR3 is TGTGCCAGCAGTGTAAATCAGCCCCAGCATTTT.

The chain joins TRBV7-6 to TRBJ1-5, with TRBD1 matching 8 bases. Losses at the gene ends were 3 bases for V and 1 base for J; bases not matched to a gene: 5. Germline CDR1 reads SGHVS; CDR2 reads FNYEAQ. The CDR3 is made up of 16 amino acids. Here the CDR3 DNA reads TGTGCCAGCAGCTTGTCTGACAGGGGCAGCAATCAGCCCCAGCATTTT. It specifies CASSLSDRGSNQPQHF.

V gene TRBV21-1 combines with J gene TRBJ2-5; TRBD1 reflects the table's D call only, with no check against the DNA. TRBV21-1 is a listed pseudogene. The CDR3 sequence is 13 residues long. The CDR3 DNA follows: TGTGCCAGCAGCACTGGACAGGAAAAGACCCAGTACTTC. Protein sequence: CASSTGQEKTQYF.

The chain combines TRBV30 with TRBJ2-7; weak D call: TRBD1 (6 bases). Germline-derived CDR1 and CDR2 are GTSNPN and SVGIG (reference sequence). This CDR3 spans 14 amino acids. V lost 5 bases, J lost 6 bases, and 20 bases lay in between. Here the CDR3 DNA reads TGTGCCTGGGGCGATAACAGGGCAACGGGCGAGCAGTACGTC. It translates to CAWGDNRATGEQYV.

CDR3 coding DNA: TGTGCCAGCAGCCAAGCGAGGGCAGATACGCAGTATTTT. It encodes CASSQARADTQYF. This chain uses TRBV4-2 with TRBJ2-3; D is possibly TRBD2 (5 bases). The germline gives CDR1 LGHNA, CDR2 YNFKEQ. Trimming took off 1 base at V and 4 bases at J, with 6 bases between the two ends. The CDR3 runs 13 residues.

The CDR3 DNA follows: TGTGCCAGTAGTAGAATGAGCGGGAGGAACCAAGAGACCCAGTACTTC. Translated, it gives CASSRMSGRNQETQYF. The chain uses TRBV19 and TRBJ2-5; TRBD2 aligns across 9 bases. The V and J ends lost 4 bases and 0 bases, in that order; junction bases with no gene match: 6. Per the germline V gene, CDR1 is LNHDA and CDR2 is SQIVND (reference sequence). This CDR3 region has 16 residues.

The CDR3 nucleotides are TGTGCCAGCAGTCTGCAAGCCTATGGCTACACCTTC. It translates to CASSLQAYGYTF. The rearrangement uses TRBV2 and TRBJ1-2; D is undetermined. The germline CDR1 and CDR2 sequences are SNHLY and FYNNEI. The CDR3 extends over 12 amino acids. The ends were cut back, 5 bases at V and 4 bases at J, with 8 bases in the middle.

The chain combines TRBV28 with TRBJ1-5, with 11 bases aligning to TRBD1. This CDR3 spans 15 amino acids. Losses at the gene ends were 3 bases for V and 5 bases for J; bases not matched to a gene: 3. Looked up from germline, CDR1 is MDHEN and CDR2 is SYDVKM. This chain's CDR3 is CASSFRDRGDQPQHF. The CDR3 region has the DNA TGTGCCAGCAGTTTTCGGGACAGGGGGGATCAGCCCCAGCATTTT. Full variable domain (rest looked up from reference TRBV28 and TRBJ1-5): DVKVTQSSRYLVKRTGEKVFLECVQDMDHENMFWYRQDPGLGLRLIYFSYDVKMKEKGDIPEGYSVSREKKERFSLILESASTNQTSMYLCASSFRDRGDQPQHFGDGTRLSIL.

The chain combines TRBV28 with TRBJ1-3; no clear D. Germline V gene sequence: CDR1 MDHEN, CDR2 SYDVKM. The V end lost 8 bases, the J end lost 3 bases, and 20 bases lay between the germline ends. The CDR3 totals 16 residues. CDR3 residues: CASAFWRAGFGNTIYF. The CDR3 nucleotides read TGTGCCAGCGCTTTTTGGAGGGCAGGATTTGGAAACACCATATATTTT.

The chain has TRBV7-2 and TRBJ1-6, with D unclear. This CDR3 is built from 13 residues. Germline V gene sequence: CDR1 SGHTA, CDR2 FQGNSA. The germline V and J ends were trimmed by 3 bases and 9 bases, with 9 bases remaining between them. The CDR3 reads CASSLPVSSPLHF. The DNA of the CDR3 is TGTGCCAGCAGCTTGCCAGTGTCTTCACCCCTCCACTTT.